This T cell receptor (beta chain) was obtained from a study of cytomegalovirus exposure and HLA in healthy donors. The PCR used 60 Vbeta and 13 Jbeta primers. Profiling relied on immunoSEQ multiplex PCR, and the TCRdb table lists in-frame clones only, not all of them. The sample includes 80,000 or so clones, under 70% of them seen just once. Remarks on this clone: The junction departs from the called germline gene at one end, perhaps through a read error.

This CDR3 region has 15 residues. Germline V CDR1 and CDR2: MGHRA, YSYEKL. V gene TRBV4-1 combines with J gene TRBJ2-3, with TRBD1 as a possible D gene (5 bases). The clonotype was recovered from a man younger than 45 in good health and CMV-seropositive. The sequencing sample was made of PBMCs. CDR3 nucleotide sequence: TGCGCCAGCAGCCAAGTGGTGGGAAGCACAGGTACGCAGTATTTT. It is translated as CASSQVVGSTGTQYF.